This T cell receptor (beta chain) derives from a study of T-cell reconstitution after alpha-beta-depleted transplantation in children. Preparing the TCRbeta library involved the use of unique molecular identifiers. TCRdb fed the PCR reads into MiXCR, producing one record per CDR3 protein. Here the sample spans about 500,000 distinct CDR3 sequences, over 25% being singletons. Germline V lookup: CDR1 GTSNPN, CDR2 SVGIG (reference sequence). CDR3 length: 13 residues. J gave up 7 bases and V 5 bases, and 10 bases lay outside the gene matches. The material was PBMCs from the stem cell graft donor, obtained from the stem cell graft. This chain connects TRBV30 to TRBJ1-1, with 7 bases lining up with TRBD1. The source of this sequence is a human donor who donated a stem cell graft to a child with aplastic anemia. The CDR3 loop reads CAWQRAGGNEAFF. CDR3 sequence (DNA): TGTGCCTGGCAAAGGGCAGGGGGAAATGAAGCTTTCTTT.